This T cell receptor (beta chain) stems from a study of shared clonotypes between healthy human individuals. The CDR3 spans 15 residues. In germline, CDR1 is KGHSH, CDR2 LQKENI. Only in-frame clones appear in the TCRdb table, and some are missing; sequencing was by immunoSEQ multiplex PCR. The sample has some 96,000 clones, less than 50% seen once; the top ten hold over 13%. Regarding this clone: Here the CDR3 omits its conserved ending phenylalanine or tryptophan, so a read error is the likely source.

The chain employs TRBV18 and TRBJ1-2, with 7 bases that match TRBD1. This clonotype was sampled from a woman in her thirties or forties in good health. Some clones in this sample may be carry-over from other donors' samples. Specimen: PBMCs. The CDR3 reads CAGSRITGTENGYTL. The CDR3 nucleotides are TGTGCCGGCTCACGAATAACCGGGACAGAGAATGGCTACACCCTC.